This TCR beta chain was sequenced during a study of OX40 agonist ivuxolimab in advanced cancers. Only a few counts were recorded for this clone. Sequencing used immunoSEQ multiplex PCR; TCRdb keeps in-frame clones, though not all of them. Altogether approximately 68,000 clones are present, around 89% being singletons, with the ten largest covering roughly 1%. The CDR3 is 13 residues long. J was trimmed by 6 bases and V by 5 bases; bases with no gene match: 3. Germline-derived CDR1 and CDR2 are MNHEY and SVGAGI. The source material was CD4+ or CD8+ T cells sorted from blood, sampled in a trial of the OX40 agonist ivuxolimab. The rearrangement uses TRBV6-5 and TRBJ1-4; 7 nucleotides agree with TRBD1. This TCR was sampled from an adult with an advanced solid tumor such as melanoma, head and neck, liver or kidney cancer. The CDR3 nucleotides are TGTGCCAGCAGTCCGACAGGGTATGAAAAACTGTTTTTT. Translation: CASSPTGYEKLFF.